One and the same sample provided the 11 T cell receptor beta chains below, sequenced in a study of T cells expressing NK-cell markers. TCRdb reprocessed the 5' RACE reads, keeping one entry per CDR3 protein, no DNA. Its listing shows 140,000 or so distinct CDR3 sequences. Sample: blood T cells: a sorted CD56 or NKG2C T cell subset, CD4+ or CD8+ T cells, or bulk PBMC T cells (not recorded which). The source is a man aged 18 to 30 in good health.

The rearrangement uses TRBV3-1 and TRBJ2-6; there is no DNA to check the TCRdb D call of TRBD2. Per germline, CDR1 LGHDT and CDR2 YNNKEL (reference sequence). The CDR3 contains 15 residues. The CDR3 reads CASSPAGSGANVLTF.

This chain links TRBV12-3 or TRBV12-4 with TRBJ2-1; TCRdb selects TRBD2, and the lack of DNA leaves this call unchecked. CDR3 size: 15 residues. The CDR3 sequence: CASSLASGPYNEQFF.

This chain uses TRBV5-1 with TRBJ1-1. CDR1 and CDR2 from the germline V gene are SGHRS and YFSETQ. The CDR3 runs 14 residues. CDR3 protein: CASKSLIRNTEAFF.

The CDR3 sequence: CASSSGGLAGVDIQYF. V and J are TRBV12-3 or TRBV12-4 and TRBJ2-4; the TRBD2 assignment by TCRdb is unverifiable without DNA. The CDR3 runs 16 residues.

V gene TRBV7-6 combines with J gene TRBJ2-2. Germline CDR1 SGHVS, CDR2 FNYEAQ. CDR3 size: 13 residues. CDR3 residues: CASSLSQAGELFF.

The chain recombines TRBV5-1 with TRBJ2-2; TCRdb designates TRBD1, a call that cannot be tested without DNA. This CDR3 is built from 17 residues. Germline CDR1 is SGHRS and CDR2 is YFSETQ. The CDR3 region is CASSPERWRDNTGELFF.

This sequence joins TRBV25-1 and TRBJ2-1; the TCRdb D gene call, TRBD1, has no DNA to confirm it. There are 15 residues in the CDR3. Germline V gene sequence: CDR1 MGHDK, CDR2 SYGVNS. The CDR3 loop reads CASSLGPPGYNEQFF.

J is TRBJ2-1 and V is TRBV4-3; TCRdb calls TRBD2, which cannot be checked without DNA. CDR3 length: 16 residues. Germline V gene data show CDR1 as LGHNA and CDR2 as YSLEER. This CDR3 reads CASSQGTSGSDNEQFF.

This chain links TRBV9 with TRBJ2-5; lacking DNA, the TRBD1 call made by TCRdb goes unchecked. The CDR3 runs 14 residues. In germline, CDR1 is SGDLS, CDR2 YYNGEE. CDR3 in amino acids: CASSVDGLQGTQYF.

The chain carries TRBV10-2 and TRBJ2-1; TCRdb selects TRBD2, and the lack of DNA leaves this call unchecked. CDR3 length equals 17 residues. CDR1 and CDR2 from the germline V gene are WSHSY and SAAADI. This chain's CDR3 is CASSDQLTSGSYNEQFF.

CDR3: CATRLPTNTGELFF. The chain is built from TRBV28 and TRBJ2-2. Germline values: CDR1 MDHEN, CDR2 SYDVKM. The CDR3 is 14 residues long. The full variable domain, rest sourced from reference TRBV28 and TRBJ2-2, is DVKVTQSSRYLVKRTGEKVFLECVQDMDHENMFWYRQDPGLGLRLIYFSYDVKMKEKGDIPEGYSVSREKKERFSLILESASTNQTSMYLCATRLPTNTGELFFGEGSRLTVL.